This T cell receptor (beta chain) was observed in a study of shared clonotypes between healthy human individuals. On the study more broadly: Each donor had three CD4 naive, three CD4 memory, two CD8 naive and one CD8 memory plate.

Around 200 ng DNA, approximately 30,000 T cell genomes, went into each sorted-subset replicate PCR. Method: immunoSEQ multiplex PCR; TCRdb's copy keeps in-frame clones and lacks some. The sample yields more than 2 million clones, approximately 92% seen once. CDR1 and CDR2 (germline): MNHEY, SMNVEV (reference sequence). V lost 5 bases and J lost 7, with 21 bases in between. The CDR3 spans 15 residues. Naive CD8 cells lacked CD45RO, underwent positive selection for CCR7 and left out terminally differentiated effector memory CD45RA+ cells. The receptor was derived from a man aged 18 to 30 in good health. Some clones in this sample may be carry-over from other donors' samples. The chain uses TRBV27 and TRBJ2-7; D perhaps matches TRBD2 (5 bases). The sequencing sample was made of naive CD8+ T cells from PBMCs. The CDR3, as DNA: TGTGCCAGCAGTCCACCTCCGGCAGACGAGCGGGAGCAGTACTTC. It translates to CASSPPPADEREQYF.